The 21 T cell receptor beta chains presented below share a single source sample, sequenced in a study of shared clonotypes between healthy human individuals. Here immunoSEQ multiplex PCR was the method, and the copy in TCRdb shows in-frame clones only, minus some. The table shows about half a million clones, with roughly 85% occurring only once. The sequenced sample consisted of PBMCs. All receptors derive from a woman aged 40 to 49 in good health. Some clones in this sample may be carry-over from other donors' samples.

The genes are TRBV28 and TRBJ2-2; the match to TRBD1 covers 9 bases. From germline, CDR1 is MDHEN and CDR2 SYDVKM. The CDR3 runs to 19 residues. V lost 2 bases and J lost 4; bases outside the gene matches: 14. The CDR3 DNA reads as TGTGCCAGCAGTTTACAGGGGGGACAGGGTCAATTGGGCACCGGGGAGCTGTTTTTT. Its translation is CASSLQGGQGQLGTGELFF.

The chain carries TRBV28 and TRBJ1-2, with 8 positions matching TRBD1. Looked up from germline, CDR1 is MDHEN and CDR2 is SYDVKM. V shed 4 bases, J shed 2 bases, and the junction held 21 bases outside the gene matches. The CDR3 contains 20 residues. The CDR3 DNA is TGTGCCAGCAGTTCCCCATACGACAATAGAGGGACAGGAGAAAACTATGGCTACACCTTC. Protein: CASSSPYDNRGTGENYGYTF.

V and J are TRBV5-4 and TRBJ2-3; 9 nucleotides match TRBD2. V was clipped by 4 bases and J by 2 bases; unmatched bases: 8. The germline gives CDR1 SGHNT, CDR2 YYREEE (reference sequence). This CDR3 contains 16 residues. CDR3 region: CASSPTTSGPTDTQYF. The CDR3 nucleotides read TGTGCCAGCAGCCCTACGACTAGCGGACCCACAGATACGCAGTATTTT. Complete variable domain (other parts from reference TRBV5-4 and TRBJ2-3): ETGVTQSPTHLIKTRGQQVTLRCSSQSGHNTVSWYQQALGQGPQFIFQYYREEENGRGNFPPRFSGLQFPNYSSELNVNALELDDSALYLCASSPTTSGPTDTQYFGPGTRLTVL.

The V and J genes are TRBV2 and TRBJ2-2, with D hard to call. CDR1 and CDR2 from the germline V gene are SNHLY and FYNNEI. The V and J ends lost 9 bases and 1 base respectively, with 12 bases between them. This CDR3 contains 14 residues. CDR3 nucleotide sequence: TGTGCCAGTGCCGGACCGATGAACACCGGGGAGCTGTTTTTT. This sequence encodes CASAGPMNTGELFF.

The V and J genes are TRBV11-2 and TRBJ1-3; a possible D gene is TRBD1 (5 bases). Trimming pared 1 base from V and 6 bases from J, leaving 19 bases between. The CDR3 is 17 amino acids. Looked up from germline, CDR1 is SGHAT and CDR2 is FQNNGV. The CDR3 is CASSLGPRQTQENTIYF. The CDR3 coding sequence is TGTGCCAGCAGCTTAGGCCCCAGACAGACCCAGGAAAACACCATATATTTT. Looking up the rest from reference TRBV11-2 and TRBJ1-3 gives the full variable domain: EAGVAQSPRYKIIEKRQSVAFWCNPISGHATLYWYQQILGQGPKLLIQFQNNGVVDDSQLPKDRFSAERLKGVDSTLKIQPAKLEDSAVYLCASSLGPRQTQENTIYFGEGSWLTVV.

The CDR3 spells CATSRSTGIQETQYF. CDR3 nucleotide sequence: TGTGCCACCAGCAGATCGACAGGGATCCAAGAGACCCAGTACTTC. The V gene is TRBV15, the J gene TRBJ2-5; 7 bases are shared with TRBD1. CDR3 length equals 15 residues. V shed 2 bases and J 1 base; nucleotides not matched to a gene: 4. Germline assignment: CDR1 LNHNV and CDR2 YYDKDF (reference sequence).

The chain recombines TRBV27 with TRBJ2-5; D remains ambiguous. CDR3 size: 14 residues. Trimming pared 6 bases from V and 4 bases from J, leaving 15 bases between. The germline CDR1 and CDR2 sequences are MNHEY and SMNVEV (reference sequence). CDR3 coding DNA: TGTGCCAGCAGACATATCGGTTCGGGAGAGACCCAGTACTTC. Translating gives CASRHIGSGETQYF.

The J gene is TRBJ1-3, the V gene TRBV6-1, with D unclear. The CDR3 is 15 amino acids. V dropped 4 bases and J dropped 0 bases, with 10 bases sitting between them. CDR1 and CDR2 (germline): MNHNS, SASEGT. The CDR3 here is CASSGQQSSGNTIYF. DNA of the CDR3: TGTGCCAGCAGTGGGCAGCAATCCTCTGGAAACACCATATATTTT.

The chain joins TRBV5-6 to TRBJ1-1; D gene uncertain. Trimming stripped 0 bases from V and 5 bases from J, with 17 bases between. Germline V CDR1 and CDR2: SGHDT, YYEEEE. CDR3 length equals 16 residues. The CDR3 region has the DNA TGTGCCAGCAGCTTGGTTGGAGCGGCAGCGTCTACTGAAGCTTTCTTT. This sequence encodes CASSLVGAAASTEAFF.

The gene calls are TRBV28 and TRBJ2-1; D possibly uses TRBD1 or TRBD2 (5 bases each). The CDR3 is 14 amino acids. Trimming stripped 8 bases from V and 6 bases from J, with 17 bases between. Germline V lookup: CDR1 MDHEN, CDR2 SYDVKM. CDR3: CASGHQGVFNEQFF. DNA of the CDR3: TGTGCCAGCGGGCATCAGGGAGTTTTCAATGAGCAGTTCTTC.

The chain uses TRBV5-6 and TRBJ2-7, with a possible D match to TRBD2 (5 bases). Trimming removed 3 bases from V and 3 bases from J, with 16 bases in between. The CDR3 length is 15 residues. Looked up from germline, CDR1 is SGHDT and CDR2 is YYEEEE. The CDR3 reads CASSSGSGMFYEQYF. CDR3 in DNA: TGTGCCAGCAGCTCAGGTTCGGGGATGTTCTACGAGCAGTACTTC.

This clone was observed a single time. This chain joins TRBV7-6 and TRBJ2-2; 11 nucleotides line up with TRBD1. The germline gives CDR1 SGHVS, CDR2 FNYEAQ. With V trimmed by 5 bases and J by 5 bases, 4 bases remained unmatched. This CDR3 is built from 15 residues. DNA of the CDR3: TGTGCCAGCAGCGTCGGACAGGGGGCGACCGGGGAGCTGTTTTTT. Translation gives CASSVGQGATGELFF.

V usage is TRBV7-9 and J usage is TRBJ2-7, with 7 bases identical to TRBD2. The CDR3 length is 15 residues. V was clipped by 5 bases and J by 2 bases; unmatched bases: 9. From germline, CDR1 is SEHNR and CDR2 FQNEAQ (reference sequence). The CDR3 region has the DNA TGTGCCAGCAGCCCTGGCCTAGCGGTGCCCTACGAGCAGTACTTC. Amino acids: CASSPGLAVPYEQYF.

In this sample, this clone turned up once. The chain links TRBV18 to TRBJ2-7; a weak D match, TRBD2 (6 bases). Trimming cost V 5 bases and J 7 bases, with 18 bases left between them. The germline gives CDR1 KGHSH, CDR2 LQKENI. The CDR3 extends over 14 amino acids. The CDR3 is CASSSPRGAGEQYF. The CDR3 DNA reads as TGTGCCAGCTCAAGCCCCCGCGGGGCGGGGGAGCAGTACTTC.

This chain connects TRBV11-3 to TRBJ2-1; 13 bases agree with TRBD2. The ends lost 5 bases at V and 8 bases at J; junction bases unmatched: 9. The CDR3 consists of 16 residues. CDR1 is SGHNT, CDR2 YENEEA, per germline. The CDR3 protein is CASSAPGTSGTYEQFF. CDR3 sequence (DNA): TGTGCCAGCAGCGCCCCCGGGACTAGCGGGACCTATGAGCAGTTCTTC.

The sample holds a few counts of this clone. The chain carries TRBV29-1 and TRBJ2-2, with D perhaps TRBD2 (6 bases). The germline CDR1 and CDR2 sequences are SQVTM and ANQGSEA. The germline V and J ends were trimmed by 8 bases and 4 bases, with 11 bases remaining between them. The CDR3 has 12 residues. CDR3 in DNA: TGCAGCCACTCGGGGGTCACCGGGGAGCTGTTTTTT. Encoded protein: CSHSGVTGELFF.

J is TRBJ2-7 and V is TRBV14; 8 nucleotides agree with TRBD1. The CDR3 length is 16 residues. Per the germline V gene, CDR1 is SGHDN and CDR2 is FVKESK. V was clipped by 1 base and J by 3 bases; unmatched bases: 8. The CDR3 is CASSQVFGTGVYEQYF. The CDR3 DNA sequence: TGTGCCAGCAGCCAAGTTTTTGGGACAGGCGTCTACGAGCAGTACTTC.

The chain couples TRBV11-2 to TRBJ2-1; D gene uncertain. V was cut by 5 bases and J by 6 bases, with 8 bases left in between. Germline loops: CDR1 SGHAT, CDR2 FQNNGV. CDR3 length: 12 amino acids. The CDR3 reads CASSRVVNEQFF. In DNA form, the CDR3 reads TGTGCCAGCAGCCGGGTCGTCAATGAGCAGTTCTTC.

The chain is built from TRBV19 and TRBJ2-7; D is possibly TRBD1 (6 bases). There are 13 residues in the CDR3. V lost 3 bases and J lost 5, with 11 bases in between. Germline V gene data show CDR1 as LNHDA and CDR2 as SQIVND (reference sequence). The DNA of the CDR3 is TGTGCCAGTAGTATCAGGGGCAGGAACGAGCAGTACTTC. Translation: CASSIRGRNEQYF.

The chain carries TRBV6-6 and TRBJ2-2, with TRBD1 matching 7 bases. Losses at the gene ends were 6 bases for V and 5 bases for J; bases not matched to a gene: 12. The CDR3 contains 16 residues. CDR1 and CDR2 (germline): MNHNY, SVGAGI (reference sequence). The DNA for the CDR3 is TGTGCCAGCAGGAAGGTCCGACAGGGTCCAACCGGGGAGCTGTTTTTT. This encodes CASRKVRQGPTGELFF.

The chain couples TRBV4-1 to TRBJ2-7; D perhaps matches TRBD2 (5 bases). The CDR3 spans 15 residues. V lost 1 base and J 5 bases, leaving 15 bases between the germline ends. The germline CDR1 and CDR2 sequences are MGHRA and YSYEKL. This chain's CDR3 is CASSQVPSRRNEQYF. The CDR3 bases are TGCGCCAGCAGCCAAGTGCCTAGCAGACGCAACGAGCAGTACTTC.